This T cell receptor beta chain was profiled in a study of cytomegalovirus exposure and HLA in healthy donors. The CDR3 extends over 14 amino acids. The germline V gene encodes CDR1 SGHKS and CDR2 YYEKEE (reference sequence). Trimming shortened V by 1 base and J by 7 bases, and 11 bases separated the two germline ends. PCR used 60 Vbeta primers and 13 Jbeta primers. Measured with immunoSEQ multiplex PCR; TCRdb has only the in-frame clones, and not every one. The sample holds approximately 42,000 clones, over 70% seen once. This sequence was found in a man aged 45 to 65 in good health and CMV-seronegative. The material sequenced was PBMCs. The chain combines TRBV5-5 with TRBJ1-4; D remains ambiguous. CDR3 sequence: CASSLSGIVEKLFF. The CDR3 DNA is TGTGCCAGCAGCTTGTCGGGTATAGTTGAAAAACTGTTTTTT.